Sequencing of this T cell receptor beta chain was carried out in a study of cytomegalovirus exposure and HLA in healthy donors (dated by TCRdb to the late 2010s). About the investigation overall: According to an earlier analysis of 450 to 650 of the donors, some 180 million T cells yielded over 100 million unique TCR beta sequences and more than 250 Gb of sequence data. A later analysis re-analyzed previously published TCR beta repertoires from 650 to 800 donors and added high-resolution HLA genotyping to study TCR occurrence patterns. Rather than using new phenotypic data, the later analysis identified candidate immune exposures from TCR beta sequences and from how often those sequences occurred across donors. The study profiled the T cell repertoires of around 700 subjects by immunosequencing and related them to cytomegalovirus serostatus. Roughly five DR-DQ haplotypes were handled as single units for association and clustering, since linkage in the cohort was strong. Besides the first cohort of 666 subjects, a separate validation cohort made up of 120 or so different subjects was used. Genome-wide SNP genotypes for about 60% of the roughly 700 donors were used in a later genetic analysis, which treated that subset as a discovery cohort. Typing coverage differed by locus: A, B, C, DRB1 and DQB1 were typed in about 620-630 donors, DQA1 in approximately 520, DPA1 in 600 to 610, and DPB1 in roughly 450. Approximately 310 gigabases of sequencing data and around 85 million unique TCR sequences made up an early release that covered over 550 HLA-typed donors. To predict cytomegalovirus infection status, the study brought together high-throughput TCR immunosequencing, statistical association of individual TCRs with disease status, and machine learning. The aim of the study was to test whether cataloging public T cell receptors could identify signatures of past pathogen exposure. Both class I and class II loci were covered by HLA typing, at four-digit resolution. Donor age, sex, ethnicity and CMV serostatus were collected together with the repertoire data. All discovery cohort repertoires had been generated on a single sequencing platform. In an earlier analysis of a few hundred of the donors, high-throughput TCR beta sequencing was used to judge whether each TCR beta V gene segment behaved as functional or pseudogenic. Of the roughly 410 genotyped donors, approximately 80% were placed in the genetic ancestry cluster associated with self-reported Caucasian donors. Among roughly 400 genotyped donors of the cohort, an average of approximately 240,000 unique TCR beta nucleotide sequences were sequenced per donor, about a sixth of them non-productive.

In total, more than 500 healthy bone marrow donors made up the cohort. At the time of sampling, all cohort members were nominally healthy, though unrecorded immune exposures were likely present. The donor tested CMV seronegative and was one of the 352 seronegative cohort members. Each donor provided a peripheral blood sample, and peripheral blood mononuclear cells were used for TCR beta sequencing. Genomic DNA was extracted from the blood cell samples with the Qiagen DNeasy Blood Extraction Kit. What the authors observed across the whole study: When HLA alleles, especially DR and DQ, strongly co-occurred, TCR associations were difficult to assign to individual alleles. Three of the identified cytomegalovirus-associated TCR beta chains were confirmed in vitro to be specific for cytomegalovirus antigens. A later genetic analysis associated a missense DCLRE1C variant with V-gene and J-gene trimming of TCR beta chains, and an independent cohort replicated the association. While some public TCRs were present in many individuals, most TCR sequences turned up only very rarely across donors. A later analysis reported that several top co-occurrence clusters appeared linked to parvovirus B19, influenza, CMV and Epstein-Barr virus. According to a later analysis, most CMV-associated TCR beta chains appeared to be HLA-restricted, and the HLA associations seemed to be driven largely by CMV exposure. Immune exposure information for the cohort was limited to CMV serostatus. In this cohort, only TCR beta chains were sequenced, and detectable features were limited by the absence of alpha or paired-chain data. It was suggested by the authors that the approach could potentially be generalized to other disease states and immunological phenotypes. A group of highly shared sequence variants was considered likely to be a technical artifact of the sequencing pipeline. The classifier was reported to diagnose cytomegalovirus status with high specificity and sensitivity in both the original and validation cohorts. In a later analysis, HLA-associated TCR beta chains showed more clonal expansion and lower generation probabilities than non-associated chains that were equally common. At a false discovery rate of 0.05, a later analysis linked about 17,000 TCR beta sequences to specific HLA alleles. The study listed approximately 160 TCR beta chains as associated with cytomegalovirus. Linkage disequilibrium might explain the correlated functional status among segregating V segments, but an unknown experimental factor could not be excluded. Sequencing depth was assumed to be roughly uniform across donors in the presence/absence analyses, though that assumption may not hold. Compared with the approximately 600-donor mean, donors in an Asian-associated ancestry cluster had fewer N-insertions in productive TCRs, according to a later genetic analysis. The earlier analysis of approximately 590 of the donors excluded 15 to 20 rarely observed V segments, including chromosome 9 orphons, because counts were too low. Because some donors lacked HLA typing at each locus, the association tests relied only on the typed subset. In a later analysis, the rate of TCR association differed among HLA loci, with DRB1 alleles having the most associated TCRs and HLA-C alleles having the fewest. A further reported finding was that TCR beta sequences accurately predicted the HLA-A and HLA-B alleles for most subjects in the first cohort. In an earlier analysis of over 550 of the donors, most TCR beta V segments were observed in productive rearrangements about 90% or about 30% of the time, broadly matching IMGT annotations. Because the 87-base-pair reads could not distinguish some IMGT-functional V segments, including TRBV6-2 and TRBV6-3, those segments were excluded.

A word on this clone: The antigen it binds to is not known.

Receptors were amplified or captured by the immunoSEQ multiplex PCR assay. The multiplex PCR relied on a mix of 60 forward primers for TCR Vbeta segments and 13 reverse primers for TCR Jbeta segments. Amplification of the CDR3 region of rearranged TCR beta genes was performed with a multiplex PCR assay on genomic DNA. The amplified TCR beta libraries were sequenced on the Illumina HiSeq System as 87-base-pair reads. The paper's processing steps were these. Across the 500 to 700 repertoires, a later analysis counted 80 million or so unique TCR beta chains, roughly 11 million of which were shared by at least two donors. Raw reads were error-corrected and collapsed into unique sequences by a nearest-neighbor algorithm in which closely related sequences were merged to remove PCR and sequencing errors. To assign V, D and J gene segments, CDR3 sequences were aligned to IMGT reference sequences. Each retained sequence needed at least a six-nucleotide match to both a V gene segment and a J gene segment. Rearrangements were called productive when the CDR3 lacked stop codons and stayed in frame with V and J; all others were non-productive. CDR3 was defined by IMGT convention, running from the second conserved V-encoded cysteine to the conserved J-encoded phenylalanine. The earlier analysis of a few hundred of the donors excluded any sequence lacking an unambiguous match to a single V gene segment. An earlier analysis of a few hundred of the donors called V segments functional above 56.7% productive rearrangements and segregating when the between-donor standard deviation exceeded 5%. A statistical classification framework was built for diagnosing cytomegalovirus status from the catalog of TCR beta chain sequences. In a later analysis, V and J genes were assigned by comparing TCR nucleotide sequences against IMGT/GENE-DB human TR gene sequences. The TCRdist pipeline was used in a later analysis to assign CDR3 sequences and most-parsimonious VDJ recombination scenarios. In a later analysis, each TCR beta chain was defined by its CDR3 amino acid sequence together with its V-gene family, and reads without a unique V-gene family were excluded. A later analysis removed 450 to 600 highly shared, low-generation-probability nucleotide sequences to deal with suspected cross-contamination and a sequencing artifact. For each public chain, a later analysis derived a clonal expansion index from normalized ranks of inferred template counts within each repertoire. In a later analysis, generation probabilities were computed using a VDJ recombination model fitted to out-of-frame rearrangements, and the results were checked against IGoR. A later analysis scored TCR-TCR, TCR-HLA and TCR-CMV co-occurrence with hypergeometric tests, applying a repertoire-size bias correction to TCR pairs. A later analysis estimated false discovery rates by permuting HLA or CMV assignments 20 times. In a later analysis, co-occurring TCRs were grouped using DBSCAN, with TCRdist sequence similarity added in when clustering inside HLA-allele-positive subsets. Repertoires with fewer than 30,000 or more than 120,000 public chains were left out of co-occurrence clustering, as were five repertoires with anomalous nucleotide sharing. TCRdb retrieved this table from immuneACCESS and kept in-frame rearrangements only. Not all clones are present; in checked studies, unresolved V genes account for under half, and no reason is known for the remainder. V and J calls and clone size are given by that table; D and trimming were obtained from the DNA. The sample table holds 110,000 to 150,000 clones. 0.96% of the sample lies in the top ten.

The CDR3 spans 15 residues, from the cysteine through the phenylalanine. Only CDR3 DNA is held: 45 bases, read in frame from base 1. V is cut by 0 bases and J by 5 bases, and the space between the germline ends is 12 bases. The germline V gene sets CDR1 to SGHRS and CDR2 to YFSETQ. The sequenced sample consisted of PBMCs. This receptor was taken from a male donor in good health and CMV-seronegative. Recombination connected TRBV5-1 to TRBJ2-1, with no confident D gene call. CDR3 protein: CASSLVIRENNEQFF. The bases are TGCGCCAGCAGCTTGGTAATCCGAGAGAACAATGAGCAGTTCTTC.